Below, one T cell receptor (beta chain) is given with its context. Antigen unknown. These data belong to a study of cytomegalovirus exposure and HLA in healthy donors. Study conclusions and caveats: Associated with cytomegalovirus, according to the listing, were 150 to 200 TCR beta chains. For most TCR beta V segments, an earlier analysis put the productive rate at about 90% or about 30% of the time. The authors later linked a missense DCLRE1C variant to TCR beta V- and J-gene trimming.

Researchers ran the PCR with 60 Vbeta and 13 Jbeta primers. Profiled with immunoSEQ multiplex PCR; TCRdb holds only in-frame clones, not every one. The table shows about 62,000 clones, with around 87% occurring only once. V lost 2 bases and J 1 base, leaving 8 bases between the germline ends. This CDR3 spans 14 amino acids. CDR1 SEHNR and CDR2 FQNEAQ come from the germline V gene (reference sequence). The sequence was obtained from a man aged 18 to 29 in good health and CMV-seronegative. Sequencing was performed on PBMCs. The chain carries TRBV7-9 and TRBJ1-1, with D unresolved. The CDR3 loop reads CASSLQQPNTEAFF. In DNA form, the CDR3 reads TGTGCCAGCAGCTTACAACAGCCGAACACTGAAGCTTTCTTT.